Listed below are T cell receptor beta chains from one sample, sequenced in a study of STAT5B mutations in CD4+ large granular lymphocyte leukemia. The assay was immunoSEQ multiplex PCR, and TCRdb's table has in-frame clones only and misses some. The data contain under 55,000 clones, 65% to 90% of them seen just once; the ten biggest clones take up about 3%. Material: CD4+ T cells from blood buffy coats. These receptors were obtained from a human donor in good health. Both conserved end residues are part of each CDR3. A D gene is named only where the DNA matches it firmly. Rows may omit the clone size; those that give it use once, few, many or a size class.

v_gene	j_gene	abundance	d_gene	CDR3nt	CDR3aa
TRBV19	TRBJ1-2	-	TRBD1	TGTGCCAGTAGTATAGGGACAGGGAGCGGCTACACCTTC	CASSIGTGSGYTF
TRBV19	TRBJ1-1	-	-	TGTGCCAGTAGTGTCAGGGGTCGGAACACTGAAGCTTTCTTT	CASSVRGRNTEAFF
TRBV5-8	TRBJ1-2	-	-	TGTGCCAGCAGCCCCTCCCCGGGAATCGCTAACTATGGCTACACCTTC	CASSPSPGIANYGYTF
TRBV10-1	TRBJ2-5	-	-	TGCGCCAGCAGTCAGGACTCCGCCGGAGAGACCCAGTACTTC	CASSQDSAGETQYF
TRBV7-2	TRBJ2-5	-	TRBD2	TGTGCCAGCAGCTCCCAAACTAGCGGGGTAATAGAGACCCAGTACTTC	CASSSQTSGVIETQYF
TRBV18	TRBJ1-1	-	-	TGTGCCAGCTCACCACCAAAGGGACTCACTGAAGCTTTCTTT	CASSPPKGLTEAFF
TRBV6-5	TRBJ2-5	-	TRBD1	TGTGCCAGCAAAACCGGGACAGGGAAAGAGACCCAGTACTTC	CASKTGTGKETQYF
TRBV6-6	TRBJ1-5	-	TRBD1	TGTGCCAGCAGTTACAAGGGGGCGCGGGATCAGCCCCAGCATTTT	CASSYKGARDQPQHF
TRBV29-1	TRBJ2-1	-	TRBD2	TGCAGCGTTGATCTAGCGGGGTTCTACAATGAGCAGTTCTTC	CSVDLAGFYNEQFF
TRBV28	TRBJ2-3	-	TRBD2	TGTGCCAGCAGTTTCCCGACTAGCTCGCATACGCAGTATTTT	CASSFPTSSHTQYF
TRBV7-3	TRBJ2-1	-	-	TGTGCCAGCAGCTTAACTTCCAGCTGGAATGAGCAGTTCTTC	CASSLTSSWNEQFF
TRBV7-2	TRBJ2-7	-	TRBD1	TGTGCCAGCAGCCCGGACAGGGGGACTTACGAGCAGTACTTC	CASSPDRGTYEQYF
TRBV27	TRBJ1-2	once	TRBD1	TGTGCCAGCAGCCCGATCGGGACAGGGGCTAACTATGGCTACACCTTC	CASSPIGTGANYGYTF
TRBV6-5	TRBJ1-2	-	TRBD1	TGTGCCAGCAGTGTGACAGGGGGCGCTGGCCCCACCTTC	CASSVTGGAGPTF
TRBV2	TRBJ2-7	-	-	TGTGCCAGCAGTGAAGCGCGGGACTCCATCTACGAGCAGTACTTC	CASSEARDSIYEQYF
TRBV11-3	TRBJ2-3	-	-	TGTGCCAGCAGCTTAATGGCTAGCACAGATACGCAGTATTTT	CASSLMASTDTQYF
TRBV6-6	TRBJ2-7	-	TRBD1	TGTGCCAGCAGTTACCGGGGGACAGGGGGAGGTTACGAGCAGTACTTC	CASSYRGTGGGYEQYF
TRBV21-1	TRBJ1-5	-	-	TGTGCCAGCAGCGCATTTTCGGGAGTCCAGCCCCAGCATTTT	CASSAFSGVQPQHF
TRBV2	TRBJ2-1	-	-	TGTGCCAGCAGTGGAGGGAGTAAGCAGTTCTTC	CASSGGSKQFF
TRBV7-9	TRBJ2-5	-	-	TGTGCCAGCACCCTAAGGAGGAACTTGGGGGAGACCCAGTACTTC	CASTLRRNLGETQYF
TRBV6-1	TRBJ1-5	-	TRBD1	TGTGCCAGCAGTGAATTGGCAGGGGGAGATTTTGGCTCGCAGCATTTT	CASSELAGGDFGSQHF
TRBV10-2	TRBJ2-5	-	TRBD2	TGCGCCAGCAGACCTAGCGGGCCCCAAGAGACCCAGTACTTC	CASRPSGPQETQYF
TRBV9	TRBJ2-1	-	-	TGTGCCAGCAGCCCTCCCCCGGCTCCGTACCATGAGCAGTTCTTC	CASSPPPAPYHEQFF
TRBV5-1	TRBJ2-3	-	-	TGCGCCAGCAGCTTGGACCGCACAGATACGCAGTATTTT	CASSLDRTDTQYF
TRBV12-2	TRBJ2-5	-	-	TGTGCAAGTCGCTTAGGACAGTACCAAGAGACCCAGTACTTC	CASRLGQYQETQYF
TRBV7-2	TRBJ1-5	-	-	TGTGCCAGCAGCCCCAGGGGCGAGCAGCCCCAGCATTTT	CASSPRGEQPQHF
TRBV7-8	TRBJ2-7	-	-	TGTGCCAGCAGCATAGGAGCTAAGGGCCCTACCTACGAGCAGTACTTC	CASSIGAKGPTYEQYF
TRBV19	TRBJ2-1	-	TRBD2	TGTGCCAGTAGCTCGGGACTAGCGGGAGGTGTCTCCTACAATGAGCAGTTCTTC	CASSSGLAGGVSYNEQFF
TRBV19	TRBJ1-1	once	-	TGTGCCAGTAGCCCCAGGGTGGTGAACACTGAAGCTTTCTTT	CASSPRVVNTEAFF
TRBV7-8	TRBJ1-3	-	-	TGTGCCAGCAGCTTAAGTGAGATCTCTGGAAACACCATATATTTT	CASSLSEISGNTIYF
TRBV10-1	TRBJ2-5	-	-	TGCGCCAGCAGTTTTTTCCGGGGCGAGCAAGAGACCCAGTACTTC	CASSFFRGEQETQYF
TRBV27	TRBJ1-2	few	TRBD1	TGTGCCAGCAGATCGACAGGGGTTGCCTATGGCTACACCTTC	CASRSTGVAYGYTF
TRBV27	TRBJ1-1	once	TRBD1	TGTGCCAGCAGTCTCCGCCCAGGGGGCTGGGGCACTGAAGCTTTCTTT	CASSLRPGGWGTEAFF
TRBV2	TRBJ1-1	-	-	TGTGCCAGCAGTGAAGGGGGGAACACTGAAGCTTTCTTT	CASSEGGNTEAFF
TRBV14	TRBJ2-7	few	TRBD1	TGTGCCAGCAGCCAAGTAGGACAGGGGTCCTACGAGCAGTACTTC	CASSQVGQGSYEQYF
TRBV19	TRBJ2-3	once	-	TGTGCCAGTAGTATGGCACTTACAGATACGCAGTATTTT	CASSMALTDTQYF
TRBV29-1	TRBJ2-5	-	-	TGCAGCGTCTGGAACGGGACGCAAGAGACCCAGTACTTC	CSVWNGTQETQYF
TRBV7-2	TRBJ2-7	-	TRBD1	TGTGCCAGCAGCTTTACAGGGGGAACATCGGGCGAGCAGTACTTC	CASSFTGGTSGEQYF
TRBV19	TRBJ2-6	-	-	TGTGCCAGTAGTATTTCCCCTTTAGCTGGGGCCAACGTCCTGACTTTC	CASSISPLAGANVLTF
TRBV7-8	TRBJ1-4	-	-	TGTGCCAGCAGCCCGAGAGAGATCGGGAACAGAGCAACTAATGAAAAACTGTTTTTT	CASSPREIGNRATNEKLFF
TRBV5-3	TRBJ2-7	-	-	TGTGCCAGAAATGGCGGACAGACACCCGGCGTCCGGTACGAGCAGTACTTC	CARNGGQTPGVRYEQYF
TRBV5-4	TRBJ2-6	-	-	TGTGCCAGCAGCTTGGACGGAGGTTACGGATCTATATCTGGGGCCAACGTCCTGACTTTC	CASSLDGGYGSISGANVLTF
TRBV30	TRBJ2-1	-	-	TGTGCCTGTTCCTACAATGAGCAGTTCTTC	CACSYNEQFF
TRBV19	TRBJ2-1	-	-	TGTGCCAGTAGGGACTTCGACCACGGGGGTTGGCCGTCCAATGAGCAGTTCTTC	CASRDFDHGGWPSNEQFF
TRBV9	TRBJ2-5	-	TRBD2	TGTGCCAGCAGCTCCCATAGCGGGAGCGGGGAGACCCAGTACTTC	CASSSHSGSGETQYF
TRBV7-8	TRBJ2-5	-	-	TGTGCCAGCAGCTTTGGGGGGACTCAAGAGACCCAGTACTTC	CASSFGGTQETQYF
TRBV30	TRBJ1-4	-	-	TGTGCCTGGAGTGATGGACTATCGGAGGAAAAACTGTTTTTT	CAWSDGLSEEKLFF
TRBV13	TRBJ2-7	-	-	TGTGCCAGCAGCTTAAGGTCAGATTCCTCCTACGAGCAGTACTTC	CASSLRSDSSYEQYF
TRBV2	TRBJ2-2	-	TRBD2	TGTGCCGACAAGCGGGAGTACACCGGGGAGCTGTTTTTT	CADKREYTGELFF
TRBV6-5	TRBJ1-1	-	-	TGTGCCAGCAGTTACCAGAGGTTTTTGAACACTGAAGCTTTCTTT	CASSYQRFLNTEAFF
TRBV11-2	TRBJ2-5	-	-	TGTGCCAGCAGCGCCCGTCCCAACTCGGAGACCCAGTACTTC	CASSARPNSETQYF
TRBV10-3	TRBJ1-5	-	TRBD1	TGTGCCATCAGTGAGTCGGGGGGACAGGGCAATCAGCCCCAGCATTTT	CAISESGGQGNQPQHF
TRBV29-1	TRBJ1-4	once	-	TGCAGCGTTGACGACAGGGAAAAACTGTTTTTT	CSVDDREKLFF
TRBV29-1	TRBJ2-2	-	-	TGCAGCGTTGAGGGACAGAACACCGGGGAGCTGTTTTTT	CSVEGQNTGELFF